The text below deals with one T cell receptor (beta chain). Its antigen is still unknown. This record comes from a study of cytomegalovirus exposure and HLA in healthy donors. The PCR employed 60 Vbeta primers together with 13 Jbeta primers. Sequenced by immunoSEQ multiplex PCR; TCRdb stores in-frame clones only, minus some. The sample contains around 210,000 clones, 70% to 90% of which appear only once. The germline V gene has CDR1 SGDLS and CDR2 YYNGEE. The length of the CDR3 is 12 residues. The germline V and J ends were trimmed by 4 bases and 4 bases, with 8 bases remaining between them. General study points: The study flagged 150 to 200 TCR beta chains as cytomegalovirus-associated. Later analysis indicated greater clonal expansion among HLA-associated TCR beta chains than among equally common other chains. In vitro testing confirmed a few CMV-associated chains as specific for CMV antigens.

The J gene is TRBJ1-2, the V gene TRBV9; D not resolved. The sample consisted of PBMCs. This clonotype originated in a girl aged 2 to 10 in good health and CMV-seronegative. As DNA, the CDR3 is TGTGCCAGCAGCTCAGGCCCCTATGGCTACACCTTC. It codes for CASSSGPYGYTF.